This T cell receptor beta chain was captured by sequencing in a study of beta chain features in type 1 diabetes. Sequencing targeted expressed TCRB transcripts, as all isolated RNA had been reverse transcribed. Libraries were prepared by immunoSEQ multiplex PCR; TCRdb keeps only in-frame clonotypes and omits some of them. The repertoire holds 350,000 to 450,000 clones, more than 13% seen once, with more than 0.015% in the top ten. The sequence was collected from a woman aged 18-29 years in good health. Material: naive CD4+ T cells from blood.

The CDR3 is CSVDNSPGANVLTF. In DNA, the CDR3 is TGCAGCGTTGATAACAGCCCTGGGGCCAACGTCCTGACTTTC. This rearrangement joins TRBV29-1 to TRBJ2-6; no definite D call. V was clipped by 3 bases and J by 2 bases, with 8 bases between them. The germline V gene encodes CDR1 SQVTM and CDR2 ANQGSEA. The CDR3 covers 14 residues.